The 7 T cell receptor beta chains below come from one sample, sequenced in a study of T cell responses to AZD1222 COVID-19 vaccine. Sequenced by immunoSEQ multiplex PCR; TCRdb stores in-frame clones only, minus some. This sample yields about 99,000 clones, of which 70% to 90% are seen a single time; approximately 2.9% belongs to the top ten. Sequencing was performed on peripheral blood, taken on day 0 of AZD1222 vaccination. All receptors come from an adult in good health.

This clone occurred a few times. The chain joins TRBV10-2 to TRBJ2-7; D not certain. The CDR3 has 12 amino acids. Trimming stripped 6 bases from V and 2 bases from J, with 8 bases between. Germline V gene lookup returns CDR1 WSHSY and CDR2 SAAADI. CDR3 in DNA: TGCGCCAGCAGCGTTACCACCTACGAGCAGTACTTC. It yields the protein CASSVTTYEQYF.

The rearrangement joins TRBV5-3 to TRBJ2-1, with a weak D call TRBD2 (6 bases). TRBV5-3 is an ORF; its function is uncertain. The CDR3 sequence is 17 residues long. V lost 3 bases, J lost 0 bases, and 16 bases lay in between. The CDR3 spells CARSSTSSASSYNEQFF. The CDR3 DNA follows: TGTGCCAGAAGCTCGACTTCTAGCGCCAGCTCCTACAATGAGCAGTTCTTC.

The rearrangement links TRBV13 to TRBJ2-7, with unresolved D. V gave up 5 bases and J gave up 1 base, with 9 bases separating them. The CDR3 is 13 amino acids. Germline V lookup: CDR1 PRHDT, CDR2 FYEKMQ (reference sequence). For the CDR3, the DNA is TGTGCCAGCAGCAATAGGTTATCCTACGAGCAGTACTTC. Amino acids: CASSNRLSYEQYF.

The J gene is TRBJ2-1, the V gene TRBV7-2; 8 nucleotides match TRBD2. The CDR3 has 17 residues. Germline trimming cut 5 bases from V and 9 bases from J; bases unmatched to any gene: 18. Germline loops: CDR1 SGHTA, CDR2 FQGNSA. CDR3 residues: CASSARPSGSGGGEQFF. The DNA for the CDR3 is TGTGCCAGCAGCGCCCGCCCTAGCGGGTCCGGAGGGGGTGAGCAGTTCTTC. Together with reference TRBV7-2 and TRBJ2-1, the CDR3 gives the full variable domain: GAGVSQSPSNKVTEKGKDVELRCDPISGHTALYWYRQSLGQGLEFLIYFQGNSAPDKSGLPSDRFSAERTGGSVSTLTIQRTQQEDSAVYLCASSARPSGSGGGEQFFGPGTRLTVL.

A single count supports this clone. V usage is TRBV27 and J usage is TRBJ2-7; possible D gene TRBD2, 6 bases. This CDR3 is 11 amino acids long. Germline CDR1 is MNHEY and CDR2 is SMNVEV (reference sequence). V was clipped by 6 bases and J by 5 bases, with 8 bases between them. CDR3 DNA sequence: TGTGCCAGCAGGGAGGGCAACGAGCAGTACTTC. This translates into CASREGNEQYF.

This clone was counted only a few times. The rearrangement uses TRBV11-3 and TRBJ1-3; a possible D gene is TRBD1 (5 bases). V gave up 0 bases and J gave up 2 bases, with 11 bases separating them. CDR3 length equals 16 residues. CDR1 and CDR2 from the germline V gene are SGHNT and YENEEA. CDR3 protein: CASSLEGDVAGNTIYF. CDR3 bases: TGTGCCAGCAGCTTAGAAGGGGATGTGGCTGGAAACACCATATATTTT.

The J gene is TRBJ2-3, the V gene TRBV7-9, with D unclear. The length of the CDR3 is 15 residues. V lost 3 bases and J 3 bases, leaving 13 bases between the germline ends. Germline V lookup: CDR1 SEHNR, CDR2 FQNEAQ (reference sequence). The CDR3 DNA sequence: TGTGCCAGCAGCTTGGTGGCCCAGATGACAGATACGCAGTATTTT. Translated, it gives CASSLVAQMTDTQYF.